This TCR beta chain appears in the sequencing data of a study of shared clonotypes between healthy human individuals. Sorted-subset replicate PCRs used 200 ng of genomic DNA. This amount corresponded to 30,000 to 35,000 T cell genomes. Data came from immunoSEQ multiplex PCR; TCRdb stores just in-frame clones and leaves some out. The data hold about 2 million clones, with about 95% observed a single time. Naive CD8 cells were CD45RO-negative, positively selected for CCR7, excluding terminally differentiated effector memory CD45RA+ cells. The CDR3 is 15 amino acids. Germline-derived CDR1 and CDR2 are SGDLS and YYNGEE. The V gene lost 0 bases and the J gene lost 5 bases, with 14 bases spanning the gap.

The source material was naive CD8+ T cells sorted from blood. The chain has TRBV9 and TRBJ2-5; D is perhaps TRBD2 (6 bases). The origin of this receptor is a man aged 18 to 30 in good health. The CDR3 nucleotides read TGTGCCAGCAGCGTAGTCGGGAGTTCTGGTGAGACCCAGTACTTC. It translates to CASSVVGSSGETQYF.